A selection of T cell receptor beta chains follows, all from one sample in a study of vaccination and CD4 T cells after COVID-19. TCRdb ran MiXCR on the PCR reads and lists one entry per CDR3 protein. The table has about 9,700 distinct CDR3 sequences, roughly 70% seen once. Their target antigens are unknown. The sequenced sample was CD4+ T cells from blood, cultured in vitro. Receptor source: a human donor who had recovered from COVID-19. The CDR3 runs from the conserved cysteine through the conserved F or W. D genes are given only for firm matches. Rows give clone size only sometimes, using once, few, many, or a class for an expanded clone.

size: NA; D: NA; J: TRBJ2-3; V: TRBV7-9; length: 11; CDR3: CASSLADTQYF; DNA: TGTGCCAGCAGCTTGGCAGATACGCAGTATTTT
size: few; D: TRBD1; J: TRBJ1-6; V: TRBV7-2; length: 15; CDR3: CASSSPGQANSPLHF; DNA: TGTGCCAGCAGCTCCCCGGGACAGGCCAATTCACCCCTCCACTTT
size: NA; D: TRBD1; J: TRBJ2-7; V: TRBV24-1; length: 16; CDR3: CATSDPRGQGLGEQYF; DNA: TGTGCCACCAGTGACCCTAGGGGACAGGGGCTAGGCGAGCAGTACTTC
size: NA; D: TRBD1; J: TRBJ1-3; V: TRBV28; length: 15; CDR3: CASSPPRGVGNTIYF; DNA: TGTGCCAGCAGTCCTCCCAGGGGGGTTGGAAACACCATATATTTT
size: NA; D: NA; J: TRBJ1-1; V: TRBV19; length: 14; CDR3: CASSIGEQNTEAFF; DNA: TGTGCCAGTAGTATAGGCGAACAAAACACTGAAGCTTTCTTT
size: NA; D: TRBD2; J: TRBJ2-1; V: TRBV2; length: 16; CDR3: CASTRLARISYNEQFF; DNA: TGTGCCAGCACCCGACTAGCAAGGATCTCCTACAATGAGCAGTTCTTC
size: NA; D: TRBD1; J: TRBJ1-1; V: TRBV28; length: 10; CDR3: CASYRGEAFF; DNA: TGTGCCAGCTACAGGGGTGAAGCTTTCTTT
size: NA; D: TRBD1; J: TRBJ1-5; V: TRBV27; length: 14; CDR3: CASSHGQGNQPQHF; DNA: TGTGCCAGCAGCCATGGACAGGGGAATCAGCCCCAGCATTTT
size: NA; D: NA; J: TRBJ1-2; V: TRBV6-1; length: 13; CDR3: CASRGGNAYGYTF; DNA: TGTGCCAGTAGGGGAGGAAATGCCTATGGCTACACCTTC
size: NA; D: NA; J: TRBJ2-1; V: TRBV5-4; length: 14; CDR3: CASSPGTTYNEQFF; DNA: TGTGCCAGCAGTCCCGGGACCACCTACAATGAGCAGTTCTTC